Below are 17 T cell receptor beta chains sequenced from a single sample in a study of cytomegalovirus exposure and HLA in healthy donors. PCR was performed using 60 Vbeta and 13 Jbeta primers. The protocol was immunoSEQ multiplex PCR, while the TCRdb copy is restricted to in-frame clones and leaves out a portion. Among 60,000 to 75,000 clones listed, around four fifths were seen once. The specimen was PBMCs. These receptors were obtained from a woman aged 25 to 39 in good health and CMV-seropositive.

The gene calls are TRBV7-9 and TRBJ1-2, with D possibly matching TRBD1 (5 bases). The CDR3 spans 14 residues. The germline V and J ends were trimmed by 4 bases and 8 bases, with 17 bases remaining between them. CDR1 and CDR2 (germline): SEHNR, FQNEAQ (reference sequence). DNA for the CDR3: TGTGCCAGCAGCTCAGGGAACAACCCTACGGGCTACACCTTC. It codes for CASSSGNNPTGYTF.

A remark on this clone: At one end the junction does not follow the germline gene, possibly because of a read error. The chain links TRBV28 to TRBJ2-3, with 8 bases aligning to TRBD2. This CDR3 comprises 15 residues. From germline, CDR1 is MDHEN and CDR2 SYDVKM. CDR3 loop: CASSPIRTSIDTQYF. The CDR3 nucleotides read TGTGCCAGCAGTCCCATCCGGACTAGCATAGATACGCAGTATTTT.

The chain recombines TRBV7-9 with TRBJ1-1; tentatively, D is TRBD1 (6 bases). The CDR3 contains 14 residues. With 0 bases removed from V and 1 base from J, the gap between germline ends came to 6 bases. Germline CDR1 is SEHNR and CDR2 is FQNEAQ (reference sequence). The CDR3 DNA reads TGTGCCAGCAGCTTAGCAGGGGGGAACACTGAAGCTTTCTTT. Translating gives CASSLAGGNTEAFF.

The chain recombines TRBV20-1 with TRBJ2-5; no clear D gene. CDR3 length: 11 residues. V shed 6 bases and J shed 1 base, with 6 bases lying between them. The germline V gene encodes CDR1 DFQATT and CDR2 SNEGSKA (reference sequence). CDR3 sequence: CSAPVQETQYF. DNA for the CDR3: TGCAGTGCCCCTGTCCAAGAGACCCAGTACTTC.

The chain carries TRBV28 and TRBJ2-7; 8 bases agree with TRBD1. V shed 8 bases and J 7 bases; nucleotides not matched to a gene: 13. Germline lookup yields CDR1 MDHEN and CDR2 SYDVKM. The CDR3 is 14 amino acids. CDR3 residues: CASPPRTGSGEQYF. The CDR3 region has the DNA TGTGCCAGCCCGCCCCGGACAGGGTCCGGGGAGCAGTACTTC.

The table lists this clone with a few counts. V is TRBV28 and J is TRBJ2-6, with 7 bases matching TRBD1. The trim removed 5 bases at V and 2 bases at J, leaving 3 bases unmatched. CDR1 is MDHEN, CDR2 SYDVKM, per germline. The CDR3 totals 15 residues. The CDR3 spells CASSTGVAGANVLTF. The CDR3 DNA follows: TGTGCCAGCAGTACAGGGGTGGCTGGGGCCAACGTCCTGACTTTC.

The chain links TRBV6-5 to TRBJ1-1; D is uncertain. CDR3 size: 13 residues. Germline-derived CDR1 and CDR2 are MNHEY and SVGAGI. The V end was cut by 1 base, the J end by 5 bases, with 8 bases between. The CDR3 nucleotides read TGTGCCAGCAGTTACTTACGGGTGACTGAAGCTTTCTTT. Translated: CASSYLRVTEAFF.

V is TRBV2 and J is TRBJ2-1; possible D gene TRBD2, 5 bases. Per germline, CDR1 SNHLY and CDR2 FYNNEI. The CDR3 runs 13 residues. V was pared by 4 bases and J by 9 bases, with 13 bases between. CDR3: CASSVSSRGEQFF. CDR3 sequence (DNA): TGTGCCAGCAGTGTATCCAGCCGGGGTGAGCAGTTCTTC.

The count of this clone is one. The chain uses TRBV7-6 and TRBJ2-6; 8 nucleotides match TRBD1. CDR3 length: 17 residues. Trimming cost V 3 bases and J 2 bases; bases outside gene matches: 6. Looked up from germline, CDR1 is SGHVS and CDR2 is FNYEAQ. CDR3 nucleotide sequence: TGTGCCAGCAGCTTCGGACAGGGAAGGACTGGGGCCAACGTCCTGACTTTC. Translation: CASSFGQGRTGANVLTF.

This chain uses TRBV14 with TRBJ2-5; TRBD1 is a possible D gene (6 bases). CDR1 is SGHDN, CDR2 FVKESK, per germline. Between the trimmed V and J ends, which lost 2 bases and 2 bases, there was a span of 9 bases. This CDR3 is built from 14 residues. CDR3 residues: CASSQNRAQETQYF. The CDR3 DNA sequence: TGTGCCAGCAGCCAAAACAGGGCACAAGAGACCCAGTACTTC.

Regarding this clone: A junction boundary mismatches the germline segment, possibly from a read error. CDR3 amino acids: CASSLGQGDIQYF. Here the CDR3 DNA reads TGTGCTAGCAGCTTGGGACAGGGGGACATTCAGTACTTC. The genes are TRBV7-7 and TRBJ2-4, with TRBD1 matching 11 bases. The CDR3 covers 13 residues. Germline CDR1 reads SSHAT; CDR2 reads FNYEAQ (reference sequence).

The CDR3 here is CASRRKGADGQPQHF. Here the CDR3 DNA reads TGTGCCAGCAGAAGGAAGGGGGCGGATGGTCAGCCCCAGCATTTT. The chain uses TRBV6-5 and TRBJ1-5; 7 bases are shared with TRBD1. Germline CDR1 reads MNHEY; CDR2 reads SVGAGI. V lost 6 bases, J lost 6 bases, and 11 bases stayed unmatched. The CDR3 sequence is 15 residues long.

The rearrangement links TRBV13 to TRBJ2-3; 8 nucleotides agree with TRBD2. In germline, CDR1 is PRHDT, CDR2 FYEKMQ (reference sequence). This CDR3 has 16 amino acids. J lost 0 bases, V lost 2 bases, and 4 bases had no gene match. The CDR3 DNA follows: TGTGCCAGCAGCTTAAGGCGGGAGGCTAGCACAGATACGCAGTATTTT. As protein: CASSLRREASTDTQYF.

This chain joins TRBV30 and TRBJ1-1, with TRBD1 identical over 8 bases. Per the germline V gene, CDR1 is GTSNPN and CDR2 is SVGIG (reference sequence). Trimming took 7 bases from V and 11 from J; bases not matched to a gene: 9. The CDR3 is made up of 11 amino acids. The CDR3 nucleotides are TGTGCCTTTCTACAGGGGGTGCGGGCTTTCTTT. It specifies CAFLQGVRAFF.

The CDR3 sequence: CAWTPRGLGEQFF. The CDR3 region has the DNA TGTGCCTGGACCCCCAGGGGGCTTGGCGAGCAGTTCTTC. This sequence joins TRBV30 and TRBJ2-1, with 8 bases aligning to TRBD1. V trimming: 4 bases; J trimming: 10 bases; junction bases outside the gene matches: 9. The CDR3 sequence is 13 residues long. Looked up from germline, CDR1 is GTSNPN and CDR2 is SVGIG (reference sequence).

This sequence joins TRBV4-2 and TRBJ2-3; D perhaps matches TRBD2 (6 bases). The germline gives CDR1 LGHNA, CDR2 YNFKEQ. V shed 1 base and J shed 8 bases, with 7 bases lying between them. CDR3 length: 12 amino acids. The CDR3: CASSQGGVTQYF. In DNA form, the CDR3 reads TGTGCCAGCAGCCAAGGGGGGGTTACGCAGTATTTT.

V is TRBV6-1 and J is TRBJ2-1; maybe TRBD1 (6 bases). Germline V gene sequence: CDR1 MNHNS, CDR2 SASEGT. Trimming removed 5 bases from V and 6 bases from J, with 17 bases in between. The CDR3 runs 15 residues. In DNA, the CDR3 is TGTGCCAGCAGTCTCACACAGGGCCCCGGCAATGAGCAGTTCTTC. It specifies CASSLTQGPGNEQFF.